This TCR beta chain was recorded in a study of CD8 T cells in ankylosing spondylitis. As the method for making TCR beta libraries, quantitative 5'-RACE with molecular barcodes was used. TCRdb redid the calling of the 5' RACE reads with MiXCR, one entry per CDR3 protein. This repertoire shows 200,000 or so distinct CDR3 sequences, 10% to 15% found once; its top ten account for approximately 11%. The V and J ends lost 7 bases and 0 bases respectively, with 12 bases between them. The CDR3 sequence is 14 residues long. Study findings and constraints: Disease-linked clones were CD8+ and relatively rare in peripheral blood. Matched ankylosing spondylitis synovial fluid reportedly contained a significantly enriched population of disease-linked clones. Among TCR beta sequences, a motif of several highly homologous variants appeared characteristic of ankylosing spondylitis blood.

This clonotype occurred many times. Its matching antigen is unknown. The chain uses TRBV12-3 or TRBV12-4 and TRBJ1-1, with D perhaps TRBD1 (5 bases). The sample was blood, either unsorted or a sorted T cell fraction (not recorded which). The TCR was taken from a female donor with ankylosing spondylitis or in good health (not recorded which). The CDR3 DNA reads as TGTGCCAGCACAAGCCGACAGATGAACACTGAAGCTTTCTTT. Protein product: CASTSRQMNTEAFF.